This T cell receptor (beta chain) was recovered during a study of shared clonotypes between healthy human individuals. There are 13 residues in the CDR3. The V gene end was trimmed by 6 bases and the J gene end by 5 bases; junction bases not matched to a gene: 5. Germline lookup yields CDR1 LNHDA and CDR2 SQIVND (reference sequence). Notes on the study in general: Sampling included only blood; tissue repertoires likely differ.

Profiled with immunoSEQ multiplex PCR; TCRdb holds only in-frame clones, not every one. The repertoire consists of under 2,500,000 clones, with roughly 95% occurring once and the leading ten covering 0.1% to 0.15%. About this clone itself: Its antigen remains unidentified.

This rearrangement joins TRBV19 to TRBJ2-7; 9 bases fit TRBD1. Sequencing was done on a sample of naive CD4+ T cells sorted from blood. Subset defined: CD45RA+ positively selected. This receptor was identified in a man aged 18 to 30 in good health. CDR3 DNA: TGTGCCAGTAGGCCGGGACAGGGCCACGAGCAGTACTTC. It translates to CASRPGQGHEQYF.